Listed below are T cell receptor beta chains from one sample, sequenced in a study of tumor-infiltrating lymphocytes in primary liver carcinoma. Via MiXCR, TCRdb re-called the multiplex PCR reads, giving one row per CDR3 protein. The sample lists roughly 120,000 distinct CDR3 sequences, around 70% occurring once. What was sequenced was tumor-adjacent normal liver tissue. Every receptor here comes from a woman in her fifties or sixties with primary liver carcinoma and hepatitis B virus infection. The CDR3 runs from the conserved cysteine through the conserved F or W. The D gene is left open where the match is weak. Some rows mark clone size as missing; the rest say once, few, many or name a class of expanded clone.

clone size	V gene	J gene	D gene	CDR3 DNA	CDR3 protein
.	TRBV30	TRBJ2-1	.	TGTGCCTGGAGTCCACAGGGAAGCATCAACAATGAGCAGTTCTTC	CAWSPQGSINNEQFF
many	TRBV29-1	TRBJ2-2	.	TGCAGCGGTAGAACGGACGGGGAGCTGTTTTTT	CSGRTDGELFF
.	TRBV4-1	TRBJ1-4	.	TGCACCAGCAGCCAAGATCTCTATAGGTCTAATGAAAAACTGCTTTTC	CTSSQDLYRSNEKLLF
.	TRBV12-3/TRBV12-4	TRBJ1-1	TRBD1	TGTGCCAGCGGTCGACAGGGCCAGTTAAGTGAAGCGTTCTTT	CASGRQGQLSEAFF
.	TRBV29-1	TRBJ2-7	.	TGCAGCGCGGGGGCCACCTACGAACAGTACTTC	CSAGATYEQYF
few	TRBV2	TRBJ1-2	.	TGTGCCAGCAGTGAAACGTCAGCAGCTAACTATGGCTACACCTTC	CASSETSAANYGYTF
medium-sized	TRBV11-2	TRBJ2-3	.	TGTGCCAGCAGCTTAGTGAAGACTGGGCGCACAGATACGCAGTATTTT	CASSLVKTGRTDTQYF
.	TRBV5-1	TRBJ1-4	.	TGCACCAGCGGCGGACAGAATGGGAAACTGTTTTTT	CTSGGQNGKLFF
many	TRBV29-1	TRBJ2-5	TRBD2	TGCAGCGTTTATCTTCTAGCGGCCACAGAGACCCAGTACTTC	CSVYLLAATETQYF
.	TRBV6-1	TRBJ2-1	.	TGTGCCAGCAGTGTCTTGGGGGACAATTCCTACAATGAGCAGTTCTTC	CASSVLGDNSYNEQFF
many	TRBV5-1	TRBJ2-3	TRBD1	TGCGCCAGCAGCTTCACAGGGGGCATCGCAGATACGCAGTATTTT	CASSFTGGIADTQYF
.	TRBV11-2	TRBJ1-1	.	TGTGCCAGCAGTTCCGACACGAGCACTGAAGCTTTCTTT	CASSSDTSTEAFF
many	TRBV6-2/TRBV6-3	TRBJ2-1	TRBD1	TGTGCCAGCAGGGGGGACAGCCTATACAATGAGCAGTTCTTC	CASRGDSLYNEQFF
.	TRBV11-2	TRBJ2-7	TRBD2	TGTGCCAGCGGCTACGGCGGGAGGACATCGGGAAGTGAGCAGTACTTC	CASGYGGRTSGSEQYF
many	TRBV6-2/TRBV6-3	TRBJ2-1	.	TGTGCCAGCACCCCCATAGCCTACAATGAGCAGTTCTTC	CASTPIAYNEQFF
.	TRBV11-2	TRBJ1-2	.	TGTGCCAGCAGCCCTCAAACGGGAGATAGGCGCTACACCTTC	CASSPQTGDRRYTF
.	TRBV11-2	TRBJ2-1	.	TGTGCCAGCATGATCGACTACAATGAGCACTTCTTC	CASMIDYNEHFF
once	TRBV11-2	TRBJ2-1	TRBD2	TGTGCCAGCAGTTTAGATACGGGTAGCGGGAGGAGGAATGTGCAGTTCTTC	CASSLDTGSGRRNVQFF
few	TRBV20-1	TRBJ2-1	TRBD2	TGCAGTGCTAGGCATACTAGCGGGAGGGCTAATGAGCAGTTCTTC	CSARHTSGRANEQFF
.	TRBV6-6	TRBJ2-2	.	TGTGCCAACAATTACTACCGGGACGGGACCGGGGAGCTGTTTTTT	CANNYYRDGTGELFF
medium-sized	TRBV7-8	TRBJ2-2	.	TGTGCCAGCAGCTTAGCGAGAGGAAACACCGGGGAGCTGTTTTTT	CASSLARGNTGELFF
.	TRBV28	TRBJ1-2	.	TGTGCCAGCAGTTCCCTTACCCTCAAAGGAAGAAGTGGCTGCACCTTC	CASSSLTLKGRSGCTF
.	TRBV12-3/TRBV12-4	TRBJ2-7	.	TGTGTCAGCAGTTTAAGAGGGATGGGCTACGAGCAGTACTTC	CVSSLRGMGYEQYF
many	TRBV6-5	TRBJ2-3	.	TGTGCCAGCAGGTCAAAGCGGGGCACAGATACGCAGTATTTT	CASRSKRGTDTQYF
.	TRBV7-2	TRBJ1-5	.	TGTGCCAGCAGCTTAAACGAGGGTCTCACGGCCCAGCATTTT	CASSLNEGLTAQHF
.	TRBV5-4	TRBJ2-2	.	TGTGCCGGCAGCTTGAGGCGGCGGGCGTTTATCACCGGGGAGCTGTTTTTT	CAGSLRRRAFITGELFF
.	TRBV29-1	TRBJ2-1	.	TGCAGCGTTCCACTTCCGGGTCTGAATGAGCAGTCCTTC	CSVPLPGLNEQSF
.	TRBV11-1	TRBJ2-3	TRBD2	TGTACCAGCAGTTTAAGGCAACGTGCGGGAGAGTCTCACTTC	CTSSLRQRAGESHF
.	TRBV18	TRBJ2-5	TRBD1	TGTGCCAGCTCACAAACCGGGACAGGGGAAGAGACCCAGTACTTC	CASSQTGTGEETQYF
.	TRBV11-3	TRBJ2-1	.	TGCGCCAGCAGCATAGATCCCAAGAGTTTTTCCTACAATGAGCAGTTCTTC	CASSIDPKSFSYNEQFF
.	TRBV24-1	TRBJ1-2	.	TGTGCCACCAGTGATTCAACAAGGGGGAGGGGCTACACCTTC	CATSDSTRGRGYTF
.	TRBV7-3	TRBJ2-1	.	TGTGCCAGCAGCCCCTTTGGGGGGGCGAGGTCCTACAATGAGCAGTTCTTC	CASSPFGGARSYNEQFF
.	TRBV6-5	TRBJ2-1	.	TGTGCTAGCGGTTCAGGGGGCAATGAGCAGTTCTTC	CASGSGGNEQFF
.	TRBV5-4	TRBJ2-7	.	TGTACCAGCAGCTTGGGGGCAGAGGGGTACGAGCAATACTTC	CTSSLGAEGYEQYF
.	TRBV28	TRBJ2-1	TRBD2	TGTGCCAGCAGTCCAGCGGCGGGAGGGGACAATGAGCAGTTCTTC	CASSPAAGGDNEQFF
once	TRBV28	TRBJ2-7	.	TGTGCCAGCATCGACCGAATTAAGGAGCAGTACTTC	CASIDRIKEQYF
.	TRBV13	TRBJ2-4	TRBD1	TGTGCCAGCAACCTCAGACAGGGGGTGGAGGCCAAAGACATTCAGTACTTC	CASNLRQGVEAKDIQYF